The clone carrying this T cell receptor beta chain came up many times. The antigen remains unidentified. This sample was included in a study of regulatory T cells in long-lasting Graves disease. Overall study findings and caveats: Persistent patients shared more public clonotypes (2,741) than newly diagnosed patients (around 910). Only peripheral blood was studied, not thyroid tissue. Segments TRBV28, TRBJ1-2 and TRBJ2-5 showed preferential usage in persistent disease.

Germline assignment: CDR1 SGHAT and CDR2 FQNNGV. V trimming: 5 bases; J trimming: 1 base; junction bases outside the gene matches: 8. The CDR3 spans 16 residues. Time point denoted: persistent/refractory GD, antithyroid drugs over 5 years with positive TRAb. PBMC RNA served as the TCR library source. Building of the TCR beta libraries involved iRepertoire HTBI primers and Arm-PCR of CDR3 regions. One entry per CDR3 protein, called by TCRdb with MiXCR from the multiplex PCR reads. The data show around 460,000 distinct CDR3 sequences, 20% to 25% seen once. This chain uses TRBV11-2 with TRBJ2-5; 9 positions match TRBD1. The source of this sequence is a female donor with Graves disease. The sample consisted of peripheral blood mononuclear cells (PBMCs), taken when the disease was refractory, from a patient treated with antithyroid drugs. This CDR3 reads CASSLRGTGPQETQYF. The CDR3 DNA sequence: TGTGCCAGCAGCCTACGAGGGACAGGGCCCCAAGAGACCCAGTACTTC.